What follows are 10 T cell receptor beta chains derived from one specimen sequenced in a study of PD-1 blockade in mismatch repair-deficient tumors. The table came from immunoSEQ multiplex PCR; TCRdb's copy has only in-frame clones and leaves some out. The sample lists roughly 45,000 clones; approximately 80% were seen once. The sequenced sample was PBMCs, obtained before pembrolizumab treatment. These receptor sequences come from an adult with mismatch repair-deficient cancer.

V usage is TRBV6-1 and J usage is TRBJ1-2, with D possibly matching TRBD1 (5 bases). Trimming took off 6 bases at V and 10 bases at J, with 21 bases between the two ends. CDR1 MNHNS and CDR2 SASEGT come from the germline V gene. This CDR3 has 14 amino acids. CDR3 protein: CASRNLGWGDSYTF. CDR3 sequence (DNA): TGTGCCAGCAGGAACCTGGGGTGGGGGGATTCCTACACCTTC.

V gene TRBV6-1 combines with J gene TRBJ2-7; possible D gene TRBD1, 6 bases. V was clipped by 0 bases and J by 8 bases, with 11 bases between them. This CDR3 has 13 residues. CDR1 MNHNS and CDR2 SASEGT come from the germline V gene. In DNA, the CDR3 is TGTGCCAGCAGTGAAGCCAGGGGATCACAGCAGTACTTC. It is translated as CASSEARGSQQYF.

The V gene is TRBV4-1, the J gene TRBJ1-1; 9 bases are a match to TRBD1. Germline CDR1 reads MGHRA; CDR2 reads YSYEKL. The V segment lost 6 bases and the J segment 5 bases; nucleotides outside the gene matches: 13. The CDR3 spans 16 residues. The CDR3 spells CASRAPGQGSPTEAFF. CDR3 bases: TGCGCCAGCAGGGCACCGGGACAGGGTTCACCAACTGAAGCTTTCTTT.

The chain uses TRBV6-5 and TRBJ2-2; D is ambiguous. The CDR3 consists of 15 residues. V gave up 4 bases and J gave up 2 bases, with 11 bases separating them. Germline values: CDR1 MNHEY, CDR2 SVGAGI. The CDR3 region is CASSFNVGNTGELFF. The CDR3 DNA is TGTGCCAGCAGTTTTAATGTCGGAAACACCGGGGAGCTGTTTTTT.

V is TRBV7-3 and J is TRBJ2-3; D is undetermined. CDR1 SGHTA and CDR2 FQGTGA come from the germline V gene. The CDR3 extends over 14 amino acids. Deletions cut 2 bases from V and 2 bases from J, with 8 bases between. In DNA form, the CDR3 reads TGTGCCAGCAGCTTATTGCGCCTCACAGATACGCAGTATTTT. Translating it yields CASSLLRLTDTQYF.

Regarding this clone: The junction differs from germline at one of its ends, possibly a read error. This chain links TRBV5-4 with TRBJ2-1; D remains ambiguous. Germline loops: CDR1 SGHNT, CDR2 YYREEE (reference sequence). The CDR3 has 15 amino acids. Here the CDR3 DNA reads TGTGCCAGCAGCGCCCTAGTAGGGTCCTCCAATGAGCAGTTCTTC. It translates to CASSALVGSSNEQFF. The complete variable domain, with remaining parts taken from reference TRBV5-4 and TRBJ2-1, reads ETGVTQSPTHLIKTRGQQVTLRCSSQSGHNTVSWYQQALGQGPQFIFQYYREEENGRGNFPPRFSGLQFPNYSSELNVNALELDDSALYLCASSALVGSSNEQFFGPGTRLTVL.

The V call is TRBV27, the J call TRBJ2-1, with 7 bases that match TRBD1. The trim removed 3 bases at V and 6 bases at J, leaving 8 bases unmatched. CDR1 is MNHEY and CDR2 is SMNVEV in the germline V gene (reference sequence). The CDR3 runs 15 residues. The CDR3 DNA is TGTGCCAGCAGTTTTGAGAAGGGGGCGTTCAATGAGCAGTTCTTC. This codes for CASSFEKGAFNEQFF.

This clone has a handful of counts. The chain joins TRBV11-1 to TRBJ2-7; 8 nucleotides agree with TRBD2. CDR1 SGHAT and CDR2 FQDESV come from the germline V gene (reference sequence). The CDR3 totals 15 residues. The V and J ends lost 4 bases and 4 bases, in that order; junction bases with no gene match: 9. CDR3 residues: CASSSGTGGKYEQYF. The CDR3, as DNA: TGTGCCAGCAGCTCCGGAACGGGAGGGAAGTACGAGCAGTACTTC.

The chain employs TRBV11-3 and TRBJ1-1, with D unresolved. The germline V gene has CDR1 SGHNT and CDR2 YENEEA. The CDR3 loop spans 14 amino acids. V lost 0 bases and J 5 bases, leaving 10 bases between the germline ends. CDR3 in amino acids: CASSLDPTRTEAFF. CDR3 sequence (DNA): TGTGCCAGCAGCTTAGATCCAACGAGGACTGAAGCTTTCTTT.

The rearrangement links TRBV11-1 to TRBJ2-3, with D tentatively TRBD2 (6 bases). V was shortened by 4 bases and J by 8 bases, with 25 bases between the two germline ends. The CDR3 spans 17 residues. From germline, CDR1 is SGHAT and CDR2 FQDESV (reference sequence). The DNA for the CDR3 is TGTGCCAGCAGCTCCCCGGCGGGACTGGCGCTGGTCGGTACGCAGTATTTT. Translation gives CASSSPAGLALVGTQYF. Full variable domain (remainder filled in from reference TRBV11-1 and TRBJ2-3): EAEVAQSPRYKITEKSQAVAFWCDPISGHATLYWYRQILGQGPELLVQFQDESVVDDSQLPKDRFSAERLKGVDSTLKIQPAELGDSAMYLCASSSPAGLALVGTQYFGPGTRLTVL.